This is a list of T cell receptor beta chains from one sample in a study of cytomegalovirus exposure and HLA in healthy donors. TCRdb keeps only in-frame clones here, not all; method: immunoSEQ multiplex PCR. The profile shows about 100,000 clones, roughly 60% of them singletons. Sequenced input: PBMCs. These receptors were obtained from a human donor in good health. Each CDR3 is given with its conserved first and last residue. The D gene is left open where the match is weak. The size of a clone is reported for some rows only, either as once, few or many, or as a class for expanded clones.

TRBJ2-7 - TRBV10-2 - CASSFIGGLREQYF TGCGCCAGCAGTTTCATTGGCGGTCTTCGAGAGCAGTACTTC
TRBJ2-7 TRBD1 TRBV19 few CASSATGSYEQYF TGTGCCAGTAGTGCGACAGGGTCCTACGAGCAGTACTTC
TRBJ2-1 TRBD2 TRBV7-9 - CAIPGASGYSYNEQFF TGTGCCATCCCCGGGGCTAGCGGGTATTCCTACAATGAGCAGTTCTTC
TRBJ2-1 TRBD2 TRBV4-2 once CASSQTPGTSGYNEQFF TGTGCCAGCAGCCAAACCCCCGGGACTAGCGGGTACAATGAGCAGTTCTTC
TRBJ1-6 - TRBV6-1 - CASSESKGNSPLHF TGTGCCAGCAGTGAATCAAAGGGGAATTCACCCCTCCACTTT
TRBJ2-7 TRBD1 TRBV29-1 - CSVGGGQGKYEQYF TGCAGCGTTGGGGGTGGACAGGGAAAGTACGAGCAGTACTTC
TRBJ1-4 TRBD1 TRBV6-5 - CASSRDRAGEKLFF TGTGCCAGCAGCCGAGACAGGGCGGGTGAAAAACTGTTTTTT
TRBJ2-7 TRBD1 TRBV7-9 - CASSLEGGGQIEQYF TGTGCCAGCAGCTTAGAAGGGGGCGGACAGATCGAGCAGTACTTC
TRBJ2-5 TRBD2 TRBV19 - CASSGGTSGREETQYF TGTGCCAGTAGTGGGGGGACTAGCGGGCGCGAAGAGACCCAGTACTTC
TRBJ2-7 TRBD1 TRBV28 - CASTTTGAYEQYF TGTGCCAGCACTACTACAGGGGCGTACGAGCAGTACTTC
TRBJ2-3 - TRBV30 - CAWSVAASTDTQYF TGTGCCTGGAGTGTAGCGGCTAGCACAGATACGCAGTATTTT
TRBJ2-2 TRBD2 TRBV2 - CASRLNPSGRNTGELFF TGTGCCAGCAGGCTCAATCCTAGCGGGAGGAACACCGGGGAGCTGTTTTTT
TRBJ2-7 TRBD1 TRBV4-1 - CASRRGQGSYEQYF TGCGCCAGCAGACGAGGACAGGGATCGTACGAGCAGTACTTC
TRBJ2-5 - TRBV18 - CASSPVGGETQYF TGTGCCAGCTCACCGGTAGGAGGAGAGACCCAGTACTTC
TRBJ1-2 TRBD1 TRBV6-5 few CASSRGTAYGYTF TGTGCCAGCAGTAGAGGGACAGCCTATGGCTACACCTTC
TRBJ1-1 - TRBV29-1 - CSVSVLTEAFF TGCAGCGTTTCGGTTCTGACTGAAGCTTTCTTT
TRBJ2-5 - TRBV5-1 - CASSLGAGEETQYF TGCGCCAGCAGCTTGGGCGCAGGGGAAGAGACCCAGTACTTC
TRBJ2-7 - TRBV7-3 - CASSNQQGNEQYF TGTGCCAGCAGCAACCAACAGGGCAACGAGCAGTACTTC
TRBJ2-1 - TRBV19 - CASSSAGISYNEQFF TGTGCCAGTAGTTCCGCGGGGATTTCCTACAATGAGCAGTTCTTC
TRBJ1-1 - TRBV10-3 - CAISPGLGNTEAFF TGTGCCATCAGCCCGGGATTAGGGAACACTGAAGCTTTCTTT
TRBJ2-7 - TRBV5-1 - CASSLAGAGPPYGQYF TGCGCCAGCAGCTTGGCTGGGGCGGGGCCTCCCTACGGGCAGTACTTC
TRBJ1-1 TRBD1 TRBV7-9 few CASSPTGGTEAFF TGTGCCAGCAGTCCTACAGGGGGCACTGAAGCTTTCTTT
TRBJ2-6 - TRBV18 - CASSPQRSGANVLTF TGTGCCAGCTCACCACAGCGCTCTGGGGCCAACGTCCTGACTTTC
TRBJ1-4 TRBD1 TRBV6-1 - CASGRDRDEKLFF TGTGCCAGCGGCCGGGACAGGGATGAAAAACTGTTTTTT
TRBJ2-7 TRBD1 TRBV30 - CAWSGFTGDHRSYEQYF TGTGCCTGGAGTGGGTTTACAGGGGACCACCGCTCCTACGAGCAGTACTTC
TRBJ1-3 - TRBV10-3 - CAIRGDDDSGNTIYF TGTGCCATCAGGGGCGACGACGACTCTGGAAACACCATATATTTT
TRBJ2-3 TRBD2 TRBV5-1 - CASSLNSGRRVDTQYF TGCGCCAGCAGCTTGAACAGCGGGAGACGTGTAGATACGCAGTATTTT
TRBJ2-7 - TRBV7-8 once CASSPHDFYEQYF TGTGCCAGCAGCCCCCATGACTTCTACGAGCAGTACTTC
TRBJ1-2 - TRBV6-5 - CASSYEASGLSYGYTF TGTGCCAGCAGTTACGAGGCGAGTGGTTTGAGCTATGGCTACACCTTC
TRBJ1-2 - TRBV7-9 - CASSLGVQPPHGYTF TGTGCCAGCAGCTTAGGTGTACAGCCGCCTCATGGCTACACCTTC
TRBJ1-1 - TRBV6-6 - CASSGRVSLGEGEAFF TGTGCCAGCAGTGGAAGGGTGTCGTTAGGGGAGGGTGAAGCTTTCTTT
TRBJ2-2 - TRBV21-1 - CASSPGTTNTGELFF TGTGCCAGCAGCCCCGGGACAACGAACACCGGGGAGCTGTTTTTT
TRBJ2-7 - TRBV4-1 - CASSQDRGYEQYF TGCGCCAGCAGCCAAGATAGGGGGTACGAGCAGTACTTC
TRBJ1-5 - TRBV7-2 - CASSLVPPGVGNQPQHF TGTGCCAGCAGCTTAGTACCGCCAGGGGTCGGCAATCAGCCCCAGCATTTT
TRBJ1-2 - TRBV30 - CAWSESARSYGYTF TGTGCCTGGAGTGAAAGCGCGCGGAGCTATGGCTACACCTTC
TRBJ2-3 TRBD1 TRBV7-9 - CASSSSGGEDTQYF TGTGCCAGCAGCTCTTCAGGGGGCGAAGATACGCAGTATTTT
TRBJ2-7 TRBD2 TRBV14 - CASSQDVAGGRPQQYF TGTGCCAGCAGCCAAGATGTGGCGGGAGGACGACCTCAGCAGTACTTC
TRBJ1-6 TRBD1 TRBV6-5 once CASSLTGDSPLHF TGTGCCAGCAGTTTGACAGGGGATTCACCCCTCCACTTT
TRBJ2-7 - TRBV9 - CASSVGASFYEQYF TGTGCCAGCAGCGTAGGGGCTAGCTTCTACGAGCAGTACTTC
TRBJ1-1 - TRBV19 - CASKDTMNTEAFF TGTGCCAGTAAGGACACAATGAACACTGAAGCTTTCTTT
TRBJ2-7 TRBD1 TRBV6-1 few CASSLWGQGNYEQYF TGTGCCAGCAGTTTATGGGGACAGGGGAACTACGAGCAGTACTTC
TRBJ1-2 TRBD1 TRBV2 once CASSPQGAGGYTF TGTGCCAGCAGCCCACAGGGGGCCGGTGGCTACACCTTC
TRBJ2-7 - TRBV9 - CASSPRLSTEQYF TGTGCCAGCAGCCCCCGGTTGTCCACCGAGCAGTACTTC
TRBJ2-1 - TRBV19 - CASSILSLASDEQFF TGTGCCAGTAGTATTCTCAGTCTAGCAAGCGATGAGCAGTTCTTC
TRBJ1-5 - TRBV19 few CASSTSGVGNQPQHF TGTGCCAGTAGTACTTCAGGGGTGGGCAATCAGCCCCAGCATTTT
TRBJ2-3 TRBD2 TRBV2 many CASSVEAGVSTDTQYF TGTGCCAGCAGTGTCGAAGCGGGAGTGAGCACAGATACGCAGTATTTT